This T cell receptor (beta chain) was retrieved from a study of T cells in Graves' hyperthyroidism and ophthalmopathy. Deletions cut 5 bases from V and 7 bases from J, with 18 bases between. Germline loops: CDR1 SEHNR, CDR2 FQNEAQ (reference sequence). This CDR3 has 14 residues. Regions amplified from RNA transcripts were the TCR beta CDR3 regions. Primed by the HTBI set, a first-round RT-PCR was run on the TCR CDR3. TCRdb redid the calling of the multiplex PCR reads with MiXCR, one entry per CDR3 protein. The repertoire includes fewer than 750,000 distinct CDR3 sequences, about 43% of them detected once, and around 7.7% sits in the top ten.

The chain is built from TRBV7-9 and TRBJ2-7; D is possibly TRBD1 (6 bases). Input material: peripheral blood or thyroid tissue (not recorded which). The source is a woman between 18 and 29 years old with Graves' hyperthyroidism. The CDR3 here is CASSVIRQANEQYF. As DNA, the CDR3 is TGTGCCAGCAGCGTGATCCGACAGGCCAATGAGCAGTACTTC.